This paragraph reports one TCR beta chain. This receptor's antigen is unknown. No per-base quality is available; no much larger clone lies one base away. The CDR3 regions of human TCRbeta chains were analyzed by immunosequencing. From the authors' description of their analysis: Repertoire TCRs were checked for matches against a reference library of SARS-CoV-2-specific TCRs that had been generated using the MIRA antigen-specificity platform. Breadth was defined as the fraction of unique TCRs that were SARS-CoV-2-associated. Depth was defined as the fraction of total T cells that were SARS-CoV-2-associated. Using the MIRA data, every spike-specific TCR was mapped to the spike region that the TCR reacted to and assigned to either a CD4 or a CD8 class. Log10-transformed breadth and depth values were compared by one-way ANOVA with Sidak's multiple comparisons tests. TCRdb holds this immuneACCESS table with in-frame rearrangements only. Some clones are missing; in checked studies, unresolved V genes explain under half, and the rest has no known cause. That table supplies the V and J calls and clone size; D and trimming were determined from the DNA. This sample has over 70,000 clones in its table, and 88% of those were observed once. In total, the top ten clones hold around 5.8% of the sample.

The sample's time point label is to be understood as: baseline before first vaccination. Samples from vaccinated people were obtained from the UK trials COV001 and COV002, which included a single-blind randomized controlled phase 2/3 trial of AZD1222 (ChAdOx1 nCoV-19) in healthy adults. For TCRbeta chain sequencing, PBMC samples from trial participants were taken at day 0 and at day 28 after the second dose. The germline V gene gives CDR1 as SQVTM and CDR2 as ANQGSEA. Trimming takes 4 bases from V and 2 bases from J, and the germline ends sit 11 bases apart. Taken from cysteine to phenylalanine, the CDR3 has 13 residues. This entry keeps only the CDR3 DNA: 39 bases, framed from base 1. The sample belongs to a study of T cell responses to AZD1222 COVID-19 vaccine (dated by TCRdb to the early 2020s). About the study as a whole: Because spike-specific TCR depth and breadth did not differ between the two schedules, AZD1222 recipients who got a second dose at roughly 4 weeks were pooled with those who got a second dose at roughly 12 weeks. TCR sequencing was performed for about 240 trial participants, of whom about 200 were given two doses of AZD1222 and around 25 were given two doses of MenACWY control vaccine. Trial participants were enrolled into age subgroups of 18-55, 56-69 and 70-plus years, which contained approximately 150, 28 and 58 TCR-sequenced participants, respectively. The investigation overall reported the following: Conclusions about previously exposed vaccinees are limited because only six or seven AZD1222 recipients were SARS-CoV-2 seropositive at baseline. In the small 56-69-year group, the increase in depth fell short of significance, most likely because of low power. Participants were mostly white British and included more females than males, and it was suggested by the authors that clonal diversity may have been underestimated. Because no day 14 peak-response samples were available, repertoires were characterized only after the peak T cell response. Vaccine-associated CD4 TCRs spanned the whole spike protein, with dominant responses in regions 160-218 and 743-854. Epitopes outside the regions mutated in the B.1.351 and B.1.1.7 variants were reportedly recognized by nearly half of the unique spike-specific TCRs. Spike-specific TCR breadth and depth rose significantly after two AZD1222 doses compared with day 0 and with MenACWY recipients.

The sequence joins TRBV29-1 to TRBJ1-1; TRBD1 might be the D gene, on 6 matching bases. This receptor was identified in an adult in good health. This specimen consisted of peripheral blood, obtained on day 0 of AZD1222 vaccination. The nucleotide sequence reads TGCAGCGTTGCCAGGGGAGGAAACACTGAAGCTTTCTTT. It codes for CSVARGGNTEAFF.